Below are 10 T cell receptor beta chains sequenced from a single sample in a study of T cell clonality in common variable immunodeficiency. Sequencing used immunoSEQ multiplex PCR; TCRdb keeps in-frame clones, though not all of them. The sample yields around 47,000 clones, without any singletons. Input material: peripheral blood mononuclear cells. The receptor source for this set is a person aged 18 to 75 in good health.

This clone showed up just a few times. The sequenced part of the CDR3 DNA is TGCAGTGCTAGACTAGCGGGATCCTACGAG. Translating gives CSARLAGSYE. The entire CDR3 sequence reads CSARLAGSYEQYF. The V gene is TRBV20-1, the J gene TRBJ2-7; TRBD2 matches at 9 bases. The read terminates 3 residues ahead of where the CDR3 ends, so the germline J gene completes it. After removal of 2 bases from V and 1 base from J, the junction contained 0 bases not matched to a gene. This CDR3 region has 13 residues. Germline V gene sequence: CDR1 DFQATT, CDR2 SNEGSKA (reference sequence).

This clone was counted between two and nine times. The DNA ends 3 residues before the CDR3 does, and the rest of the CDR3 is filled in from the germline J gene. V is TRBV7-9 and J is TRBJ1-5, with D possibly TRBD1 on 6 matching bases. From germline, CDR1 is SEHNR and CDR2 FQNEAQ (reference sequence). The CDR3 loop spans 14 amino acids. Trimming pared 5 bases from V and 4 bases from J, leaving 12 bases between. CDR3 DNA, as far as it was read: TGTGCCAGCAGCCCTACAGGGATTAATCAGCCC. Its translation: CASSPTGINQP. The full-length CDR3 reads as CASSPTGINQPQHF. Together with reference TRBV7-9 and TRBJ1-5, the CDR3 gives the full variable domain: DTGVSQNPRHKITKRGQNVTFRCDPISEHNRLYWYRQTLGQGPEFLTYFQNEAQLEKSRLLSDRFSAERPKGSFSTLEIQRTEQGDSAMYLCASSPTGINQPQHFGDGTRLSIL.

This clone has ten or more counts. The DNA ends 3 residues before the CDR3 does, and the rest of the CDR3 is filled in from the germline J gene. This chain joins TRBV10-1 and TRBJ2-2, with 8 positions matching TRBD1. Trimming removed 11 bases from V and 3 bases from J; junction bases left unmatched: 8. The CDR3 covers 14 residues. The germline gives CDR1 WNHNN, CDR2 SYGVQD (reference sequence). CDR3 amino acids: CAARPDRDTGELFF. The CDR3 DNA, read in part, is TGCGCCGCACGCCCGGACAGGGACACCGGGGAG.

This clone was detected only a few times. The CDR3 is cut off 3 residues early in the read; its end comes from the germline J gene. V gene TRBV5-1 combines with J gene TRBJ2-3, with 9 bases matching TRBD2. Germline V CDR1 and CDR2: SGHRS, YFSETQ. This CDR3 contains 17 residues. The CDR3 reads CASSLAPRTSAKETQYF. The CDR3 bases that were read are TGCGCCAGCAGCTTGGCACCCCGGACTAGCGCAAAAGAGACG. Complete variable domain (other parts from reference TRBV5-1 and TRBJ2-3): KAGVTQTPRYLIKTRGQQVTLSCSPISGHRSVSWYQQTPGQGLQFLFEYFSETQRNKGNFPGRFSGRQFSNSRSEMNVSTLELGDSALYLCASSLAPRTSAKETQYFGPGTRLTVL.

This clone has a handful of counts. The read is 3 residues too short to cover the CDR3 end, so that end is filled in from the germline J gene. The V and J genes are TRBV18 and TRBJ1-1; 7 nucleotides line up with TRBD1. V dropped 6 bases and J dropped 1; count of bases not matched to a gene: 5. Per the germline V gene, CDR1 is KGHSH and CDR2 is LQKENI. The CDR3 contains 14 residues. CDR3 DNA, as far as it was read: TGTGCCAGCTCCCAGGGGGGAAAGAACACTGAA. Encoded protein: CASSQGGKNTE. The CDR3 in full is CASSQGGKNTEAFF.

This clone was observed a few times. The observed sequence ends 3 residues before the CDR3 terminus, with the missing tail filled in from the germline J gene. V usage is TRBV5-8 and J usage is TRBJ2-7; TRBD1 might be the D (5 bases). The germline CDR1 and CDR2 sequences are SGHTS and YDEGEE. CDR3 size: 13 residues. The germline V and J ends were trimmed by 0 bases and 5 bases, with 9 bases remaining between them. The CDR3: CASSLGGADEQYF. Incomplete CDR3 DNA: TGTGCCAGCAGCTTGGGTGGGGCCGACGAG.

This clone has a count of ten or more. The read is 3 residues too short to cover the CDR3 end, so that end is filled in from the germline J gene. V gene TRBV20-1 combines with J gene TRBJ2-7; 7 bases are shared with TRBD1. CDR1 is DFQATT, CDR2 SNEGSKA, per germline (reference sequence). The CDR3 is 15 amino acids. Trimming at V came to 2 bases and at J to 2 bases, leaving 9 bases not matched to a gene. The CDR3 here is CSARPLLTGTYEQYF. The CDR3 DNA, read in part, is TGCAGTGCTAGACCGCTGCTGACAGGGACCTACGAG.

This clone was found many times. CDR3 bases read: TGTGCCAGTAGCCCGGGACAGGGTATTTATGGC. Protein product: CASSPGQGIYG. In full, the CDR3 is CASSPGQGIYGYTF. The chain couples TRBV19 to TRBJ1-2; 9 nucleotides align to TRBD1. The read finishes 3 residues shy of the CDR3 end, and the germline J gene is used to complete it. The V segment lost 6 bases and the J segment 5 bases; nucleotides outside the gene matches: 7. Germline V CDR1 and CDR2: LNHDA, SQIVND (reference sequence). The CDR3 extends over 14 amino acids. The whole variable domain, remainder taken from reference TRBV19 and TRBJ1-2, is DGGITQSPKYLFRKEGQNVTLSCEQNLNHDAMYWYRQDPGQGLRLIYYSQIVNDFQKGDIAEGYSVSREKKESFPLTVTSAQKNPTAFYLCASSPGQGIYGYTFGSGTRLTVV.

Concerning this clone itself: The CDR3 end falls 3 residues outside the read, so it is completed with the germline J gene. The chain links TRBV18 to TRBJ2-7; perhaps TRBD2 as D (7 bases). Deletions cut 6 bases from V and 3 bases from J, with 18 bases between. The CDR3 extends over 15 amino acids. CDR1 is KGHSH and CDR2 is LQKENI in the germline V gene. The covered CDR3 bases are TGTGCCAGCTCGACCGCGGGAGACAGGAACTACGAG. This encodes CASSTAGDRNYE. The CDR3 reads in full as CASSTAGDRNYEQYF.

This clone was picked up many times. The read stops 3 residues short of the end of the CDR3; the missing end is completed from the germline J gene. This sequence joins TRBV12-3 or TRBV12-4 and TRBJ1-2; unclear D gene. Trimming pared 4 bases from V and 4 bases from J, leaving 22 bases between. This CDR3 has 17 amino acids. The part of the CDR3 DNA that was read is TGTGCCAGCAGTTCGTCTTCGGTAAAGAGCGGAACCTATGGC. Translation gives CASSSSSVKSGTYG. The full CDR3 is CASSSSSVKSGTYGYTF.